This is a list of T cell receptor beta chains from one sample in a study of human T cells and chemical hapten exposure. One entry per CDR3 protein results from TCRdb running MiXCR on the RACE reads. The table includes about 190,000 distinct CDR3 sequences, 24% detected once. The sequencing used whole blood, collected in connection with sensitization to the hapten diphenylcyclopropenone (DPC). The receptors derive from a middle-aged woman with alopecia areata. Some clones in this sample may be carry-over from other donors' samples. The CDR3 runs from the conserved cysteine through the conserved F or W. D genes are given only for firm matches. Part of the rows lack a size; the others show once, few, many or a class for expanded clones.

NA	NA	TRBV18	TRBJ2-1	TGTGCCAGCTCGCGGTCCGGAGGCGAGCAGTTCTTC	CASSRSGGEQFF
NA	few	TRBV20-1	TRBJ2-1	TGCAGTGCTAACTTGAACAATGAGCAGTTCTTC	CSANLNNEQFF
NA	NA	TRBV29-1	TRBJ2-7	TGCAGCGCTATAAGAGGGTCTAGCTCCTACGAGCAGTACTTC	CSAIRGSSSYEQYF
TRBD2	NA	TRBV27	TRBJ2-5	TGTGCCAGCAGTTTTTTGAGCGGGAGGGCCCGGGAGACCCAGTACTTC	CASSFLSGRARETQYF
TRBD2	NA	TRBV4-2	TRBJ2-3	TGTGCCAGCACCACAGACCCTTTGACTAGCGGGAGGAGCGGTACGCAGTATTTT	CASTTDPLTSGRSGTQYF
NA	NA	TRBV28	TRBJ1-2	TGTGCCAGCAGTCCAGGAGGGAGGGGCTACACCTTC	CASSPGGRGYTF
TRBD1	NA	TRBV9	TRBJ1-5	TGTGCCAGCAGCGTAGGTGGGACAGGCAATCAGCCCCAGCATTTT	CASSVGGTGNQPQHF
NA	NA	TRBV29-1	TRBJ1-1	TGCAGCGTTTTAGGCGGGAACACTGAAGCTTTCTTT	CSVLGGNTEAFF
TRBD1	few	TRBV7-3	TRBJ2-5	TGTGCCAGCAGCCTAAACCCACCGACAGGGGGAATAGAGACCCAGTACTTC	CASSLNPPTGGIETQYF
NA	few	TRBV6-6	TRBJ2-1	TGTGCCAGCGAGAACAGAGGGCCGCCGAATGAGCAGTTCTTC	CASENRGPPNEQFF
TRBD1	NA	TRBV29-1	TRBJ1-2	TGCAGCGTTGAAGGACACCAGGGGGGCGGCTACACCTTC	CSVEGHQGGGYTF
TRBD1	NA	TRBV18	TRBJ1-4	TGTGCCAGCTCACCCGGGACAGGGGGCCGGAGGAATGAAAAACTGTTTTTT	CASSPGTGGRRNEKLFF
TRBD2	few	TRBV9	TRBJ2-1	TGTGCCAGCAGCGTAGTCCCTAGCGGGAATAGCGATGAGCAGTTCTTC	CASSVVPSGNSDEQFF
NA	NA	TRBV20-1	TRBJ1-6	TGCAGTGCCGTAGCCGACGGGCCCTATAATTCACCCCTCCACTTT	CSAVADGPYNSPLHF
NA	few	TRBV15	TRBJ1-1	TGTGCCACCAGCAGAGATCCCCGGAACACTGAAGCTTTCTTT	CATSRDPRNTEAFF
NA	NA	TRBV29-1	TRBJ2-5	TGCAGCGTTATGGGGGGCCCGGAGGTTCAAGAGACCCAGTACTTC	CSVMGGPEVQETQYF
NA	NA	TRBV18	TRBJ1-3	TGTGCCAGCTCACCAGAGGTGAGCTCTGGAAACACCATATATTTT	CASSPEVSSGNTIYF
TRBD1	NA	TRBV20-1	TRBJ2-4	TGCAGTGCTAGATCGGTACAGGGGGAGAACATTCAGTACTTC	CSARSVQGENIQYF
TRBD1	NA	TRBV29-1	TRBJ2-7	TGCAGCGTAACCGGGACAGGGGCGGGGGAGCAGTACTTC	CSVTGTGAGEQYF
NA	few	TRBV7-9	TRBJ2-1	TGTGCCAGCAGCTTGGGCAGTATCTACAATGAGCAGTTCTTC	CASSLGSIYNEQFF
NA	NA	TRBV6-6	TRBJ2-7	TGTGCCAGCAGCCCCGTCGGGTACGAGCAGTACTTC	CASSPVGYEQYF
NA	NA	TRBV12-3/TRBV12-4	TRBJ2-3	TGTGCCAGCAGTTTAGCCCCGGGCCAGCAGTATTTT	CASSLAPGQQYF
NA	NA	TRBV6-5	TRBJ2-1	TGTGCCAGCAGTTCGGACGGAAGCTCCTACAATGAGCAGTTCTTC	CASSSDGSSYNEQFF
NA	few	TRBV2	TRBJ2-1	TGTGCCAGCAGGGGGCTGGGGGCCCCGCGCTCCTACAATGAGCAGTTCTTC	CASRGLGAPRSYNEQFF
NA	many	TRBV7-9	TRBJ2-7	TGTGCCAGCAGCTTTGACAGCTCCTACGAGCAGTACTTC	CASSFDSSYEQYF